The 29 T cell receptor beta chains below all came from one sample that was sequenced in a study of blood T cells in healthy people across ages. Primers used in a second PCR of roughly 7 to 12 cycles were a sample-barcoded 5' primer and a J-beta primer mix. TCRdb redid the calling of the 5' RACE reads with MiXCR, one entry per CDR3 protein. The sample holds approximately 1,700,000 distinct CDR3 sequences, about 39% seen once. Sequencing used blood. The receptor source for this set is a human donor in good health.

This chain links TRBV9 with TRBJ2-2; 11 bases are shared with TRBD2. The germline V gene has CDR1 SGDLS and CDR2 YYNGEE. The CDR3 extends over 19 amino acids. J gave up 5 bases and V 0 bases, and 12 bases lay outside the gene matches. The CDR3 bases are TGTGCCAGCAGCGTAGGGCTAGCGGGAGGAGGAGTGAATACCGGGGAGCTGTTTTTT. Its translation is CASSVGLAGGGVNTGELFF.

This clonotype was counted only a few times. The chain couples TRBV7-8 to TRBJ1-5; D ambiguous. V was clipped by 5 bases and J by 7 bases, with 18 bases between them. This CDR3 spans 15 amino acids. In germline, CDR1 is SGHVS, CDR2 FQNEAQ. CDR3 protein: CASSPRFEEGQPQHF. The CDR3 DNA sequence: TGTGCCAGCAGCCCGAGGTTCGAGGAGGGACAGCCCCAGCATTTT.

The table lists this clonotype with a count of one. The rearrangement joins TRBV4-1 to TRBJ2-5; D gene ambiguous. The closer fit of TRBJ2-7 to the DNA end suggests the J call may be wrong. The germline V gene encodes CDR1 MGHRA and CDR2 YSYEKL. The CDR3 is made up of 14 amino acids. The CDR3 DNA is TGCGCCAGCAGCCGAACGGGCTTTATCGGCGAGCAGTACTTC. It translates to CASSRTGFIGEQYF.

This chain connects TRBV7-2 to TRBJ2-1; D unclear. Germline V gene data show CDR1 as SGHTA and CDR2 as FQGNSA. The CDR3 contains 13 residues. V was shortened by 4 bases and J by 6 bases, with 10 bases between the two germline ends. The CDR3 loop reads CASSSTPPNEQFF. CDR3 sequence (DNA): TGTGCCAGCAGCTCGACACCACCCAATGAGCAGTTCTTC.

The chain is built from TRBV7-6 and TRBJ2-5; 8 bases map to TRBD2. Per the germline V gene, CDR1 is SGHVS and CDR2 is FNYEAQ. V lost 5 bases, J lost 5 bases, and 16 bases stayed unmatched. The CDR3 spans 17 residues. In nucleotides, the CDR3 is TGTGCCAGCAGCCATCCGCTCCGGGACACGGGAGGGGAGACCCAGTACTTC. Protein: CASSHPLRDTGGETQYF.

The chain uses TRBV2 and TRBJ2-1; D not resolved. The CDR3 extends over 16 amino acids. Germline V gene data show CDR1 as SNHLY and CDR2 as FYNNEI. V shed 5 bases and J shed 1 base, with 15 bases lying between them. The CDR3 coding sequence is TGTGCCAGCAGTCCTAGACCCAAAACATCCTACAATGAGCAGTTCTTC. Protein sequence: CASSPRPKTSYNEQFF.

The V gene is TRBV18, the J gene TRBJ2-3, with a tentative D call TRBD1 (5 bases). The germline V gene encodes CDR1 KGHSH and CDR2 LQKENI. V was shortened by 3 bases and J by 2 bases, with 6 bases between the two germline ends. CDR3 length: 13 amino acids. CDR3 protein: CASSPDTTDTQYF. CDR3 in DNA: TGTGCCAGCTCACCGGACACCACAGATACGCAGTATTTT.

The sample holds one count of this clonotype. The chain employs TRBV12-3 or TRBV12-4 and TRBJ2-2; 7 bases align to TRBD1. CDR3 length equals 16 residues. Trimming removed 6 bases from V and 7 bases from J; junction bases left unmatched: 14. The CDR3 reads CASSTGKSGTVGELFF. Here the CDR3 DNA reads TGTGCCAGCAGCACGGGGAAGTCCGGGACAGTCGGGGAGCTGTTTTTT.

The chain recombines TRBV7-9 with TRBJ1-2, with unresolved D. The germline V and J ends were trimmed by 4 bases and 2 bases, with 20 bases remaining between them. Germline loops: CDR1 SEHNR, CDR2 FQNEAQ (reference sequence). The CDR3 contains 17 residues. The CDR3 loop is CASSSNSHLLKNYGYTF. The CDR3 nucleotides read TGTGCCAGCAGCTCCAACAGTCACCTCCTAAAAAACTATGGCTACACCTTC.

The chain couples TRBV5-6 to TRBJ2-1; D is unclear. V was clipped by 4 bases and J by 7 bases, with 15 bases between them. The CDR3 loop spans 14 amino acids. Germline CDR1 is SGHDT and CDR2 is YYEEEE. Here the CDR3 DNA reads TGTGCCAGCAGCGGCATAATTTACTTTAATGAGCAGTTCTTC. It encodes CASSGIIYFNEQFF.

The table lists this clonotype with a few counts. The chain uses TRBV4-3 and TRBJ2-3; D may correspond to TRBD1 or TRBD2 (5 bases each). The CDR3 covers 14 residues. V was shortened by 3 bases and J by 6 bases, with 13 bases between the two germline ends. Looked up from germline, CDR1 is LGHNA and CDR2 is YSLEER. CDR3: CASSQWDGEDTQYF. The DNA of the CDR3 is TGCGCCAGCAGCCAGTGGGACGGGGAGGATACGCAGTATTTT.

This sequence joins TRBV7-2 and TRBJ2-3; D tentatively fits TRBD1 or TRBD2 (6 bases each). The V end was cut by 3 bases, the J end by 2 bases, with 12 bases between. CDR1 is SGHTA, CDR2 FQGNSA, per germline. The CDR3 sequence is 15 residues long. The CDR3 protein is CASSFSGAFTDTQYF. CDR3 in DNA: TGTGCCAGCAGCTTCTCGGGGGCCTTCACAGATACGCAGTATTTT.

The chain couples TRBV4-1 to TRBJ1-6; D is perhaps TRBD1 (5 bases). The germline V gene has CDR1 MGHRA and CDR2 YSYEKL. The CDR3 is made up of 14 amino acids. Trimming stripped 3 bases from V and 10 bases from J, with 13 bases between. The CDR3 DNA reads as TGCGCCAGCAGCCAGGGGCACGCGGGGTCACCCCTCCACTTT. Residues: CASSQGHAGSPLHF.

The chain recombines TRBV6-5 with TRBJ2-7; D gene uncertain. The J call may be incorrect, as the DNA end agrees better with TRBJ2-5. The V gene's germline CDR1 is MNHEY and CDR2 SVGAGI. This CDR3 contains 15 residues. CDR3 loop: CASSYSGRFGETQYF. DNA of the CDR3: TGTGCCAGCAGTTACTCAGGGCGTTTCGGAGAGACCCAGTACTTC.

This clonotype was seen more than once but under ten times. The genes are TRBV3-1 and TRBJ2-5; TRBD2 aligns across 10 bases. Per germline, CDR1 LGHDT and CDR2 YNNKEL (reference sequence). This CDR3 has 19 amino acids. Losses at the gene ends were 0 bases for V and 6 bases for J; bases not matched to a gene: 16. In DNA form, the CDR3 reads TGTGCCAGCAGCCAAGATTGGGTAGCGGGGGGCCCCACCAGTCAGACCCAGTACTTC. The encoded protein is CASSQDWVAGGPTSQTQYF.

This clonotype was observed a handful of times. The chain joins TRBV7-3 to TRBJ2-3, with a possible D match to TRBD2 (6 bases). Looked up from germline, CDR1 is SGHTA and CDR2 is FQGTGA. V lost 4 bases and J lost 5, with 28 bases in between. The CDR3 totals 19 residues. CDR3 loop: CASSSRQFSGLTQGDTQYF. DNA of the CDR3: TGTGCCAGCAGCTCCCGTCAATTTTCGGGACTGACTCAAGGAGATACGCAGTATTTT. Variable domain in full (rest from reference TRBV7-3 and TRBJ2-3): GAGVSQTPSNKVTEKGKYVELRCDPISGHTALYWYRQSLGQGPEFLIYFQGTGAADDSGLPNDRFFAVRPEGSVSTLKIQRTERGDSAVYLCASSSRQFSGLTQGDTQYFGPGTRLTVL.

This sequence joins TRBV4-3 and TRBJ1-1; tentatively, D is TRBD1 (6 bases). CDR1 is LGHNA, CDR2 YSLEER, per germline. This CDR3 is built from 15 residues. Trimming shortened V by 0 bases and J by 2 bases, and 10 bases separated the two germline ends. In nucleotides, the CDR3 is TGCGCCAGCAGCCAAGAAATCAGGGGTAACACTGAAGCTTTCTTT. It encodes CASSQEIRGNTEAFF.

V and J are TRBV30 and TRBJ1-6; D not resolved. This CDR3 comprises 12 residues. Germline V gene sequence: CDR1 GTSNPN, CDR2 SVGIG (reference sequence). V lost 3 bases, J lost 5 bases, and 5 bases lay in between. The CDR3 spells CAWRTNNSPLHF. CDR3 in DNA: TGTGCCTGGAGGACAAATAATTCACCCCTCCACTTT.

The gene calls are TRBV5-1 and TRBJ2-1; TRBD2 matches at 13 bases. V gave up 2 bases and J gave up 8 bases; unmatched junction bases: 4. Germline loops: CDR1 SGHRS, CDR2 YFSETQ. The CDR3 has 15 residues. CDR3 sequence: CASSLGTSGTDEQFF. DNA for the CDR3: TGCGCCAGCAGCTTAGGGACTAGCGGGACCGATGAGCAGTTCTTC.

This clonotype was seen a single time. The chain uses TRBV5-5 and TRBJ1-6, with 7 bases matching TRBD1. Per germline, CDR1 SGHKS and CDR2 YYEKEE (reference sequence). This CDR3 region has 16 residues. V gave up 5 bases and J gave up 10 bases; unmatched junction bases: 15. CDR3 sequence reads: CASSSSGTELGSPLHF. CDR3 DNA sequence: TGTGCCAGCAGTTCAAGCGGGACAGAGCTAGGGTCACCCCTCCACTTT.

In DNA, the CDR3 is TGTGCCAGCAGCAAAGTAGGCAGCCACTCCTACGAGCAGTACTTC. Protein: CASSKVGSHSYEQYF. The V call is TRBV21-1, the J call TRBJ2-7. TRBV21-1 is a documented pseudogene. This CDR3 contains 15 residues.

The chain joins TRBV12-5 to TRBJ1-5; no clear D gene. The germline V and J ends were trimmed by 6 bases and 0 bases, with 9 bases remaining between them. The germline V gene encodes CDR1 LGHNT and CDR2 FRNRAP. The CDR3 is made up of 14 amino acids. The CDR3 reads CASGSGDSNQPQHF. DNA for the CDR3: TGTGCTAGTGGGAGTGGGGATAGCAATCAGCCCCAGCATTTT.

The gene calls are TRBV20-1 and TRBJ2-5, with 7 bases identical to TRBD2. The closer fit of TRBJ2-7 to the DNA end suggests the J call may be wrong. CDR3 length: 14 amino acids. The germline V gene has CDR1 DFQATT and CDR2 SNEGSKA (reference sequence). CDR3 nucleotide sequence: TGCAGTGCTAGAGACCGGGGGGAAGGCTACGAGCAGTACTTC. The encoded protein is CSARDRGEGYEQYF.

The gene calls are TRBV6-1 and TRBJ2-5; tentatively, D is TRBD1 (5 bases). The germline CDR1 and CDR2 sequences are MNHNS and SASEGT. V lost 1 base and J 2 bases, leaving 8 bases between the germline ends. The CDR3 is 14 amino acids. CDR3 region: CASSEGGEQETQYF. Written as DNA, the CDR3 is TGTGCCAGCAGTGAAGGGGGCGAACAAGAGACCCAGTACTTC.

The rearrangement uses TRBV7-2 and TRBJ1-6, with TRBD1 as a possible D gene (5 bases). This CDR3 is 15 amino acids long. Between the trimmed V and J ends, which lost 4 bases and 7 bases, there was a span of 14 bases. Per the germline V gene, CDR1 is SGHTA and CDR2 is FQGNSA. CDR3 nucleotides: TGTGCCAGCAGCTGGGAGGGACTGGGAAATTCACCCCTCCACTTT. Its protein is CASSWEGLGNSPLHF.

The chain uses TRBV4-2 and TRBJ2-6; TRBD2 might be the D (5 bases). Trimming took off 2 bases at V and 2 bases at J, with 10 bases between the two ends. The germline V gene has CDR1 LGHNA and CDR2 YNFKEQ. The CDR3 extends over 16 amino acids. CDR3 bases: TGTGCCAGCAGCCAAACGAGGGTGGCTGGGGCCAACGTCCTGACTTTC. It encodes CASSQTRVAGANVLTF.

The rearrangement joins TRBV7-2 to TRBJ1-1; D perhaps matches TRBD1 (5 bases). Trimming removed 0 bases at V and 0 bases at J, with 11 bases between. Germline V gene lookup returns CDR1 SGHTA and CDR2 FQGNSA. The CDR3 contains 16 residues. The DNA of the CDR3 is TGTGCCAGCAGCTTAGCTTGGGGCAGCATGAACACTGAAGCTTTCTTT. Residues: CASSLAWGSMNTEAFF.

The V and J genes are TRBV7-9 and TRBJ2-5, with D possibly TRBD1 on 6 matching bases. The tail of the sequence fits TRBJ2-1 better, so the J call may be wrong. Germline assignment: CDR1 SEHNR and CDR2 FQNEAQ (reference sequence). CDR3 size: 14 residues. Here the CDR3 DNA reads TGTGCCAGCAGCTCCCGGTGGGGACAAGAGACCCAGTTCTTC. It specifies CASSSRWGQETQFF.

CDR3 in DNA: TGTGCCAGCAGCCCTGATGGCCCACAACGGATTAGGGATGAGCAGTTCTTC. Its translation is CASSPDGPQRIRDEQFF. The V call is TRBV12-3 or TRBV12-4, the J call TRBJ2-1; D is undetermined. This CDR3 spans 17 amino acids. With 6 bases removed from V and 8 bases from J, the gap between germline ends came to 26 bases.